This TCR beta chain was captured in a study of Ad26.COV2.S vaccination and SARS-CoV-2 variants. Notes on this clone: Its antigen is not identified.

Specified treatment: 15 to 20 received Ad26.COV2.S at low or high dose, single or two shots; 5 received placebo; per-sample allocation not given. The samples date from day 63 after the first vaccine or placebo injection. Clones were read by immunoSEQ multiplex PCR, and TCRdb kept only the in-frame ones, dropping some. In the table there are fewer than 400,000 clones, 89% of which are singletons. Study-wide results and limits: From the TCR breadth and depth analyses, total T cell responses may have been underestimated.

Between the trimmed V and J ends, which lost 7 bases and 0 bases, there was a span of 25 bases. Germline CDR1 is SGHDN and CDR2 is FVKESK. The CDR3 runs to 20 residues. This TCR was recovered from a person between 18 and 65 years old who received the Ad26.COV2.S COVID-19 vaccine or a placebo. This chain joins TRBV14 and TRBJ1-6, with TRBD1 as a possible D gene (5 bases). This specimen was peripheral blood, taken in a trial of Ad26.COV2.S vaccine versus placebo. The CDR3 DNA reads TGTGCCAGCACGATCCCGTCCCTTTCGGGGCTCCTCTCCTATAATTCACCCCTCCACTTT. Translating gives CASTIPSLSGLLSYNSPLHF.